Here is one T cell receptor (beta chain) with its context. As yet, its antigen is unknown. Germline CDR1 reads SGDLS; CDR2 reads YYNGEE. This CDR3 has 13 amino acids. The J segment lost 10 bases and the V segment lost 8 bases, leaving 11 bases of the junction unmatched. The donors formed part of the roughly 120-subject validation cohort, distinct from the roughly 600-subject first cohort. The sample originates from a study of cytomegalovirus exposure and HLA in healthy donors. Study conclusions and caveats: For cytomegalovirus status, the classifier reportedly gave diagnoses with high specificity and sensitivity.

TCRdb keeps only in-frame clones here, not all; method: immunoSEQ multiplex PCR. The repertoire holds about 54,000 clones, approximately 90% seen once, with about 8.8% in the top ten. The sequenced sample was PBMCs. This chain uses TRBV9 with TRBJ1-4, with 7 bases that match TRBD1. This TCR was sampled from a woman aged 18-29 years in good health and CMV-seropositive. CDR3 bases: TGTGCCAGTCAGCGGACAGGTGGAGGAAAACTGTTTTTT. As protein: CASQRTGGGKLFF.